Shown below are 32 T cell receptor beta chains from a single sample sequenced in a study of T cell repertoires in cytomegalovirus infection. A single record per CDR3 protein comes from TCRdb applying MiXCR to the reads. Counted here are 170,000 or so distinct CDR3 sequences, about an eighth occurring once; the ten biggest clones make up over 20%. The sample taken for sequencing was PBMCs. The receptors derive from a human donor in good health (CMV status not recorded). Some clones in this sample may be carry-over from other donors' samples.

The rearrangement links TRBV12-5 to TRBJ1-2; 7 nucleotides align to TRBD1. Germline lookup yields CDR1 LGHNT and CDR2 FRNRAP. After removal of 6 bases from V and 8 bases from J, the junction contained 15 bases not matched to a gene. The CDR3 covers 15 residues. CDR3 coding DNA: TGTGCTAGTGGGGCGACAGGGTCCGGGGGAGGGGGCTACACCTTC. Translated: CASGATGSGGGGYTF.

This clonotype was seen a few times. V is TRBV10-3 and J is TRBJ1-5, with D possibly being TRBD1 (6 bases). V shed 0 bases and J shed 1 base, with 7 bases lying between them. This CDR3 is 15 amino acids long. From germline, CDR1 is ENHRY and CDR2 SYGVKD. The CDR3 sequence is CAISESGGSNQPQHF. The CDR3 bases are TGTGCCATCAGTGAGTCAGGGGGAAGCAATCAGCCCCAGCATTTT.

This clonotype was counted at least ten times. The gene calls are TRBV6-2 or TRBV6-3 and TRBJ2-1; a weak D match, TRBD1 (6 bases). Germline V lookup: CDR1 MNHEY, CDR2 SVGEGT. The V end lost 5 bases, the J end lost 6 bases, and 8 bases lay between the germline ends. The CDR3 is 12 amino acids. CDR3 sequence: CASSMTGNEQFF. The CDR3 nucleotides are TGTGCCAGCAGTATGACAGGCAATGAGCAGTTCTTC.

This sequence joins TRBV10-3 and TRBJ2-1; D remains ambiguous. This CDR3 is 11 amino acids long. The germline CDR1 and CDR2 sequences are ENHRY and SYGVKD. Deletions cut 4 bases from V and 9 bases from J, with 7 bases between. CDR3 bases: TGTGCCATCAGTGGAGGCCGTGAGCAGTTCTTC. It yields the protein CAISGGREQFF.

This clonotype came up once. The CDR3: CSVEGRERAFSPLHF. In DNA, the CDR3 is TGCAGCGTTGAAGGTAGAGAACGAGCCTTTTCACCCCTCCACTTT. V gene TRBV29-1 combines with J gene TRBJ1-6; D not certain. V was shortened by 1 base and J by 9 bases, with 16 bases between the two germline ends. Germline lookup yields CDR1 SQVTM and CDR2 ANQGSEA. CDR3 length: 15 amino acids. The entire variable domain, with the rest obtained from reference TRBV29-1 and TRBJ1-6, is as follows: SAVISQKPSRDICQRGTSLTIQCQVDSQVTMMFWYRQQPGQSLTLIATANQGSEATYESGFVIDKFPISRPNLTFSTLTVSNMSPEDSSIYLCSVEGRERAFSPLHFGNGTRLTVT.

V and J are TRBV12-5 and TRBJ2-1, with D perhaps matching TRBD1 or TRBD2 (5 bases each). V was clipped by 6 bases and J by 4 bases, with 22 bases between them. The V gene's germline CDR1 is LGHNT and CDR2 FRNRAP. The CDR3 is made up of 17 amino acids. The CDR3 nucleotides read TGTGCTAGTGGGCCCCAGGGAGCTACAACCCCTTACAATGAGCAGTTCTTC. Its translation is CASGPQGATTPYNEQFF.

The CDR3 DNA follows: TGCGCCAGCAGCCTACTCCTACAGGGAGGAAGCTCCTACGAGCAGTACTTC. Encoded protein: CASSLLLQGGSSYEQYF. This chain links TRBV5-1 with TRBJ2-7; D is perhaps TRBD1 or TRBD2 (6 bases each). This CDR3 spans 17 amino acids. Germline loops: CDR1 SGHRS, CDR2 YFSETQ. V lost 4 bases to trimming and J lost 0 bases, with 20 bases between them.

This clonotype has a count of ten or more. The J gene is TRBJ1-2, the V gene TRBV7-3; 12 nucleotides match TRBD1. The germline CDR1 and CDR2 sequences are SGHTA and FQGTGA. Trimming at V came to 5 bases and at J to 4 bases, leaving 8 bases not matched to a gene. The length of the CDR3 is 16 residues. This chain's CDR3 is CASSLSGTGGSYGYTF. As DNA, the CDR3 is TGTGCCAGCAGCCTCTCCGGGACAGGGGGCAGCTATGGCTACACCTTC. Together with reference TRBV7-3 and TRBJ1-2, the CDR3 gives the full variable domain: GAGVSQTPSNKVTEKGKYVELRCDPISGHTALYWYRQSLGQGPEFLIYFQGTGAADDSGLPNDRFFAVRPEGSVSTLKIQRTERGDSAVYLCASSLSGTGGSYGYTFGSGTRLTVV.

This clonotype was seen a handful of times. The chain carries TRBV6-1 and TRBJ1-5; 12 bases map to TRBD1. The CDR3 consists of 18 residues. Germline V gives CDR1 MNHNS, CDR2 SASEGT. Trimming at V came to 4 bases and at J to 1 base, leaving 8 bases not matched to a gene. This chain's CDR3 is CASSAGGTGGLSNQPQHF. The CDR3 nucleotides read TGTGCCAGCAGTGCAGGGGGGACAGGGGGCTTGAGCAATCAGCCCCAGCATTTT.

This clonotype has a handful of counts. The rearrangement joins TRBV3-1 to TRBJ1-3; D not resolved. The CDR3 loop spans 16 amino acids. The V gene lost 5 bases and the J gene lost 0 bases, with 14 bases spanning the gap. Germline assignment: CDR1 LGHDT and CDR2 YNNKEL (reference sequence). This chain's CDR3 is CASSSGGSSSGNTIYF. The DNA of the CDR3 is TGTGCCAGCAGCTCCGGCGGCAGCAGCTCTGGAAACACCATATATTTT.

In its sample, this clonotype was seen many times. The chain joins TRBV28 to TRBJ2-5; D gene uncertain. CDR1 is MDHEN and CDR2 is SYDVKM in the germline V gene. The V gene lost 3 bases and the J gene lost 3 bases, with 8 bases spanning the gap. The CDR3 totals 13 residues. The CDR3 reads CASSFSGEETQYF. The CDR3 nucleotides are TGTGCCAGCAGTTTCTCGGGTGAAGAGACCCAGTACTTC.

Comment on this clonotype: This may arise from a read error, as a much more abundant clone is one base away. It is likely a read error, because the conserved phenylalanine at the end of the CDR3 is missing. V is TRBV7-2 and J is TRBJ2-2; 7 bases fit TRBD1. The CDR3 contains 13 residues. Trimming cost V 8 bases and J 8 bases; bases outside gene matches: 8. The V gene's germline CDR1 is SGHTA and CDR2 FQGNSA. The DNA for the CDR3 is TGTGCCAGCCAGACACAGGGGACAGGGGAGCTGTTTATT. Amino acids: CASQTQGTGELFI.

This clonotype showed up many times. The CDR3 nucleotides read TGTGCCAGCAGTGAAGGGTCCTACAATGAGCAGTTCTTC. This encodes CASSEGSYNEQFF. The rearrangement uses TRBV27 and TRBJ2-1; no clear D gene. The CDR3 runs 13 residues. V lost 5 bases and J 1 base, leaving 6 bases between the germline ends. Germline V gene data show CDR1 as MNHEY and CDR2 as SMNVEV (reference sequence).

The chain is built from TRBV6-2 or TRBV6-3 and TRBJ2-3, with 10 bases lining up with TRBD1. Trimming at V came to 4 bases and at J to 4 bases, leaving 8 bases not matched to a gene. CDR3 size: 16 residues. Germline V lookup: CDR1 MNHEY, CDR2 SVGEGT. CDR3 sequence: CASSSWTGGGADTQYF. The CDR3, as DNA: TGTGCCAGCAGTTCCTGGACAGGGGGGGGAGCAGATACGCAGTATTTT.

This chain links TRBV6-5 with TRBJ2-4; the match to TRBD1 covers 8 bases. Germline V CDR1 and CDR2: MNHEY, SVGAGI. CDR3 size: 14 residues. The J segment lost 3 bases and the V segment lost 7 bases, leaving 5 bases of the junction unmatched. CDR3: CASIETGDKNIQYF. Here the CDR3 DNA reads TGTGCCAGCATCGAGACAGGGGACAAAAACATTCAGTACTTC.

The V gene is TRBV2, the J gene TRBJ1-4; D gene uncertain. V gave up 3 bases and J gave up 2 bases, with 10 bases separating them. Germline V gives CDR1 SNHLY, CDR2 FYNNEI. CDR3 length equals 15 residues. In DNA, the CDR3 is TGTGCCAGCAGTGAGCCATTGGGGACTAATGAAAAACTGTTTTTT. The encoded protein is CASSEPLGTNEKLFF.

This clonotype has only a few counts. The chain combines TRBV29-1 with TRBJ2-3; D gene unclear. The CDR3 extends over 12 amino acids. Trimming took off 0 bases at V and 6 bases at J, with 7 bases between the two ends. Germline CDR1 reads SQVTM; CDR2 reads ANQGSEA. CDR3 amino acids: CSVEERFDTQYF. The CDR3 DNA follows: TGCAGCGTTGAAGAGCGGTTTGATACGCAGTATTTT.

This clonotype was picked up many times. The chain joins TRBV7-9 to TRBJ1-1; the match to TRBD1 covers 8 bases. The CDR3 runs to 14 residues. CDR1 and CDR2 from the germline V gene are SEHNR and FQNEAQ (reference sequence). J lost 0 bases, V lost 5 bases, and 2 bases had no gene match. CDR3 sequence: CASSRQGLNTEAFF. The CDR3 DNA reads TGTGCCAGCAGCCGACAGGGGCTGAACACTGAAGCTTTCTTT.

The DNA for the CDR3 is TGTGCCAGCAGCTTAGAGGCAGACGAGCAGTACTTC. Translation gives CASSLEADEQYF. The genes are TRBV7-9 and TRBJ2-7; D ambiguous. Germline V gives CDR1 SEHNR, CDR2 FQNEAQ (reference sequence). The CDR3 totals 12 residues. Trimming removed 1 base from V and 5 bases from J, with 6 bases in between.

This clonotype was detected ten times or more. The rearrangement links TRBV7-2 to TRBJ2-1; D tentatively reads TRBD1 or TRBD2 (5 bases each). Per germline, CDR1 SGHTA and CDR2 FQGNSA. The CDR3 consists of 12 residues. With 3 bases removed from V and 10 bases from J, the gap between germline ends came to 10 bases. The CDR3 nucleotides read TGTGCCAGCAGCTTGGGGGAAGGCGAGCAGTTCTTC. Translated, it gives CASSLGEGEQFF.

The chain joins TRBV12-3 or TRBV12-4 to TRBJ2-3; 8 nucleotides align to TRBD1. The V and J ends lost 8 bases and 1 base, in that order; junction bases with no gene match: 5. The CDR3 is made up of 14 amino acids. In DNA, the CDR3 is TGTGCCAGCGTACAGGGGGGAGGCACAGATACGCAGTATTTT. It codes for CASVQGGGTDTQYF.

This clonotype has at least ten counts. CDR3 sequence (DNA): TGTGCCAGCAGCTTAGCAGGGGGGAGGGAAACTGAAGCTTTCTTT. Amino acids: CASSLAGGRETEAFF. This chain joins TRBV7-2 and TRBJ1-1; D is perhaps TRBD1 (6 bases). V shed 0 bases and J shed 5 bases, with 13 bases lying between them. Looked up from germline, CDR1 is SGHTA and CDR2 is FQGNSA. CDR3 length: 15 amino acids.

This clonotype came up many times. The V gene is TRBV19, the J gene TRBJ2-1; 8 positions agree with TRBD1. The germline gives CDR1 LNHDA, CDR2 SQIVND (reference sequence). The CDR3 covers 13 residues. V was clipped by 5 bases and J by 6 bases; unmatched bases: 3. In DNA form, the CDR3 reads TGTGCCAGTAGTCAGGGGGCTGGCAATGAGCAGTTCTTC. Protein sequence: CASSQGAGNEQFF.

This chain joins TRBV12-3 or TRBV12-4 and TRBJ1-1, with D possibly being TRBD1 (5 bases). CDR3 length equals 12 residues. V was trimmed by 7 bases and J by 6 bases, leaving 12 bases between them. CDR3 amino acids: CASTGPWAEAFF. The CDR3 DNA reads TGTGCCAGCACAGGGCCCTGGGCTGAAGCTTTCTTT.

This clonotype was recorded many times. The rearrangement uses TRBV2 and TRBJ2-7; TRBD2 might be the D (6 bases). The CDR3 is 15 residues long. V lost 3 bases to trimming and J lost 0 bases, with 12 bases between them. CDR1 and CDR2 (germline): SNHLY, FYNNEI. Here the CDR3 reads CASSDKRANSYEQYF. The CDR3 nucleotides read TGTGCCAGCAGTGACAAGCGGGCGAACTCCTACGAGCAGTACTTC.

In this sample, this clonotype turned up once. The V and J genes are TRBV7-9 and TRBJ1-1, with unresolved D. The length of the CDR3 is 15 residues. Germline assignment: CDR1 SEHNR and CDR2 FQNEAQ (reference sequence). V gave up 1 base and J gave up 1 base, with 10 bases separating them. CDR3 protein: CASSLEGMGNTEAFF. CDR3 in DNA: TGTGCCAGCAGCTTAGAAGGTATGGGGAACACTGAAGCTTTCTTT.

This clonotype was seen ten or more times. The chain links TRBV14 to TRBJ1-1; 7 bases are shared with TRBD1. In germline, CDR1 is SGHDN, CDR2 FVKESK. V lost 5 bases and J lost 5; bases outside the gene matches: 11. The CDR3 is 15 amino acids. CDR3 sequence: CASSSLQQGRTEAFF. The CDR3 DNA reads TGTGCCAGCAGCTCGCTTCAACAGGGGAGGACTGAAGCTTTCTTT.

V is TRBV19 and J is TRBJ2-5, with TRBD2 identical over 9 bases. The CDR3 runs to 13 residues. Trimming removed 7 bases from V and 5 bases from J; junction bases left unmatched: 5. Germline V CDR1 and CDR2: LNHDA, SQIVND (reference sequence). The CDR3 region is CASTARGGETQYF. Here the CDR3 DNA reads TGTGCCAGTACCGCGCGGGGGGGGGAGACCCAGTACTTC.

This clonotype has at least ten counts. The chain employs TRBV12-3 or TRBV12-4 and TRBJ1-2; D is uncertain. The CDR3 is made up of 14 amino acids. Between the trimmed V and J ends, which lost 4 bases and 2 bases, there was a span of 11 bases. CDR3 in DNA: TGTGCCAGCAGTTGGAGATTCCAAAACTATGGCTACACCTTC. Its translation is CASSWRFQNYGYTF.

This sequence joins TRBV4-1 and TRBJ1-1, with TRBD1 as a possible D gene (6 bases). Trimming took 2 bases from V and 5 from J, leaving 12 bases between them. The CDR3 length is 14 residues. Germline V gene sequence: CDR1 MGHRA, CDR2 YSYEKL. The CDR3 nucleotides are TGCGCCAGCAGCCAAATTACAGGGAAGACTGAAGCTTTCTTT. It specifies CASSQITGKTEAFF.

In its sample, this clonotype was seen a few times. V usage is TRBV7-9 and J usage is TRBJ1-5, with 9 positions matching TRBD1. J was trimmed by 1 base and V by 1 base; bases with no gene match: 11. The germline gives CDR1 SEHNR, CDR2 FQNEAQ (reference sequence). This CDR3 has 19 amino acids. The CDR3 loop reads CASSLVMTGGKRSNQPQHF. The CDR3 DNA follows: TGTGCCAGCAGCTTAGTGATGACAGGGGGGAAAAGAAGCAATCAGCCCCAGCATTTT.

This clonotype was observed at least ten times. The chain combines TRBV7-2 with TRBJ1-4; D gene unclear. Germline V lookup: CDR1 SGHTA, CDR2 FQGNSA. The length of the CDR3 is 13 residues. Trimming pared 2 bases from V and 7 bases from J, leaving 8 bases between. The CDR3 here is CASSLRQAEKLFF. Here the CDR3 DNA reads TGTGCCAGCAGCTTAAGGCAGGCTGAAAAACTGTTTTTT.